Below are 7 T cell receptor beta chains sequenced from a single sample in a study of human T cells and chemical hapten exposure. TCRdb used MiXCR to reprocess the RACE reads, holding one entry per CDR3 protein. The sample lists fewer than 80,000 distinct CDR3 sequences; approximately 10% were seen once. Documented time point: patch test 3, about 24 weeks after DPC sensitization. Treatment reported: therapeutic diphenylcyclopropenone sensitization with weekly scalp DPC. The input for sequencing was whole blood, taken in connection with sensitization to the hapten diphenylcyclopropenone (DPC). Receptor source: a woman aged 25 to 45 with alopecia areata. Some clones in this sample may be carry-over from other donors' samples.

A few counts support this clonotype. This chain connects TRBV27 to TRBJ1-1, with D hard to call. Germline V gene sequence: CDR1 MNHEY, CDR2 SMNVEV (reference sequence). The CDR3 contains 12 residues. V gave up 0 bases and J gave up 5 bases, with 4 bases separating them. CDR3 coding DNA: TGTGCCAGCAGTTTATCCATGACTGAAGCTTTCTTT. Translation: CASSLSMTEAFF.

This clonotype was recorded a few times. The chain joins TRBV20-1 to TRBJ2-1, with D perhaps TRBD2 (6 bases). CDR3 length: 15 amino acids. V gave up 1 base and J gave up 7 bases, with 17 bases separating them. Germline V CDR1 and CDR2: DFQATT, SNEGSKA (reference sequence). This CDR3 reads CSARGAGYPRNEQFF. The DNA for the CDR3 is TGCAGTGCTAGAGGTGCGGGGTACCCAAGAAATGAGCAGTTCTTC.

This chain links TRBV6-1 with TRBJ2-1; possible D gene TRBD2, 6 bases. This CDR3 spans 12 amino acids. Trimming removed 11 bases at V and 14 bases at J, with 22 bases between. Germline values: CDR1 MNHNS, CDR2 SASEGT. The DNA for the CDR3 is TGTGCCGTGACGGTCAGGCATTCGGGGGAGTTCTTC. Translating gives CAVTVRHSGEFF.

The chain employs TRBV5-1 and TRBJ2-1; a weak D match, TRBD1 (6 bases). V gave up 3 bases and J gave up 8 bases, with 24 bases separating them. The CDR3 contains 17 residues. Germline loops: CDR1 SGHRS, CDR2 YFSETQ. CDR3 nucleotide sequence: TGCGCCAGCAGCTCATCTCTACAGGGTGCTTATGTCGATGAGCAGTTCTTC. It translates to CASSSSLQGAYVDEQFF.

This clonotype was seen many times. V is TRBV27 and J is TRBJ1-1; TRBD1 is a possible D gene (5 bases). V shed 1 base and J shed 6 bases, with 12 bases lying between them. The CDR3 totals 14 residues. Germline values: CDR1 MNHEY, CDR2 SMNVEV (reference sequence). In nucleotides, the CDR3 is TGTGCCAGCAGTTTATTTGGGGGGGGAGCTGAAGCTTTCTTT. The encoded protein is CASSLFGGGAEAFF.

This chain joins TRBV2 and TRBJ2-7; no clear D gene. This CDR3 spans 12 amino acids. CDR1 and CDR2 (germline): SNHLY, FYNNEI. Trimming left V 6 bases short and J 2 bases short, with 8 bases between. The CDR3 nucleotides are TGTGCCAGCAGGGCGGAAGCCTACGAGCAGTACTTC. It translates to CASRAEAYEQYF.

The table lists this clonotype with many counts. The rearrangement uses TRBV5-6 and TRBJ2-1, with 8 bases that match TRBD1. V was pared by 4 bases and J by 7 bases, with 10 bases of the junction left unmatched. Germline CDR1 and CDR2: SGHDT and YYEEEE. This CDR3 has 15 residues. The CDR3 protein is CASSPDRGIRNEQFF. As DNA, the CDR3 is TGTGCCAGCAGCCCAGACAGGGGCATAAGGAATGAGCAGTTCTTC.